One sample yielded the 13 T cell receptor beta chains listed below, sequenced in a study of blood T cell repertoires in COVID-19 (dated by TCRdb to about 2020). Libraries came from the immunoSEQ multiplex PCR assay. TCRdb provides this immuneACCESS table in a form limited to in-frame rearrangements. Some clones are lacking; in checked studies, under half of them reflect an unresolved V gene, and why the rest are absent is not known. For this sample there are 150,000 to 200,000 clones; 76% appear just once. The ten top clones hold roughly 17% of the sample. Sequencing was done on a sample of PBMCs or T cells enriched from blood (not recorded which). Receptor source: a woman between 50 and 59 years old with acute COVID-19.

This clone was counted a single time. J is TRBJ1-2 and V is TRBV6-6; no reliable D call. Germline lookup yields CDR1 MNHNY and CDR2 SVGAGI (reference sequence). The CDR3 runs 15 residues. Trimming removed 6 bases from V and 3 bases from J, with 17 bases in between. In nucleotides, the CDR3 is TGTGCCAGCAGCCACCTTCTGGGAGTCGACTATGGCTACACCTTC. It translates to CASSHLLGVDYGYTF.

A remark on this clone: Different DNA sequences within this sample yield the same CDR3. In nucleotides, the CDR3 is TGTGCCAGCTCGCCGGCGGGGGGGCCTTCTGCAGAGACCCAGTACTTC. Encoded protein: CASSPAGGPSAETQYF. This sequence joins TRBV18 and TRBJ2-5, with 9 bases fitting TRBD2. CDR3 length equals 16 residues. With 6 bases clipped from V and 4 bases from J, the junction kept 12 bases outside the gene matches. CDR1 and CDR2 from the germline V gene are KGHSH and LQKENI.

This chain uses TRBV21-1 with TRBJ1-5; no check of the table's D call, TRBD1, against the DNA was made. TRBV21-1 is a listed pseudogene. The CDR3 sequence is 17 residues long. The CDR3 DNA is TGTGCCAGCAGCAAAATTGAGATACAGGGGACAAATCAGCCCCAGCATTTT. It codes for CASSKIEIQGTNQPQHF.

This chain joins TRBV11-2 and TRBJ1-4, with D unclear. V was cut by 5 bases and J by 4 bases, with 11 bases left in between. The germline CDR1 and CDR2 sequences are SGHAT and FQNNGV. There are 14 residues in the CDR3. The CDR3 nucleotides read TGTGCCAGCAGCCGAGGGATTCTTAATGAAAAACTGTTTTTT. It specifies CASSRGILNEKLFF.

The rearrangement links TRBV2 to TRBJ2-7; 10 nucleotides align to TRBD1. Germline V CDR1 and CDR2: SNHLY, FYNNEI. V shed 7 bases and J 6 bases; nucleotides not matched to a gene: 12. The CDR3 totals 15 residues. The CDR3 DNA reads TGTGCCAGCACCGTGCGAGGGACAGGGGTTTCCGAGCAGTACGTC. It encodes CASTVRGTGVSEQYV.

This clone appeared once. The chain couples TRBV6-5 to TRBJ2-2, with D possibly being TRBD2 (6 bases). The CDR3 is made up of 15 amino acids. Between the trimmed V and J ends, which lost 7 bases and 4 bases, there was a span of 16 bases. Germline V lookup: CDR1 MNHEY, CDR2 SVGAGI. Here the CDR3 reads CASTGGPPVTGELFF. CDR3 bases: TGTGCCAGCACCGGGGGACCTCCGGTCACCGGGGAGCTGTTTTTT.

In DNA, the CDR3 is TGTGCCAGCACCGCTTACCGGGACAGAGACACCGGGGAGCTGTTTTTT. Amino acids: CASTAYRDRDTGELFF. The V and J genes are TRBV9 and TRBJ2-2, with 7 bases identical to TRBD1. V shed 6 bases, J shed 3 bases, and the junction held 11 bases outside the gene matches. CDR1 and CDR2 from the germline V gene are SGDLS and YYNGEE. This CDR3 spans 16 amino acids.

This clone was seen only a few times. The CDR3 is CASSALGPISTDTQYF. The DNA for the CDR3 is TGTGCCAGCAGCGCGTTGGGCCCCATTAGCACAGATACGCAGTATTTT. The chain combines TRBV7-3 with TRBJ2-3; D unclear. Germline V CDR1 and CDR2: SGHTA, FQGTGA. The CDR3 sequence is 16 residues long. V dropped 5 bases and J dropped 0 bases, with 15 bases sitting between them.

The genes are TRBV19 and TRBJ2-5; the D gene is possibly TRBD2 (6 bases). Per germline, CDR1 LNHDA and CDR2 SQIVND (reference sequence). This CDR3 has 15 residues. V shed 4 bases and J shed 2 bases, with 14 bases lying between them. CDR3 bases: TGTGCCAGTAGTAATTGGATGGGGAGGCAAGAGACCCAGTACTTC. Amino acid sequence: CASSNWMGRQETQYF. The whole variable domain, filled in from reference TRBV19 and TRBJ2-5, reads DGGITQSPKYLFRKEGQNVTLSCEQNLNHDAMYWYRQDPGQGLRLIYYSQIVNDFQKGDIAEGYSVSREKKESFPLTVTSAQKNPTAFYLCASSNWMGRQETQYFGPGTRLLVL.

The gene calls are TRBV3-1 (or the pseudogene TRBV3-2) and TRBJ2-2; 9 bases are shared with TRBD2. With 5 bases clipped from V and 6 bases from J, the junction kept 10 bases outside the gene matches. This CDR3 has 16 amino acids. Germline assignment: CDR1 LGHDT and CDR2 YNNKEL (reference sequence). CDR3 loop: CASSSPGLAWSGELFF. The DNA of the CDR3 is TGTGCCAGCAGCTCACCGGGACTAGCATGGTCCGGGGAGCTGTTTTTT.

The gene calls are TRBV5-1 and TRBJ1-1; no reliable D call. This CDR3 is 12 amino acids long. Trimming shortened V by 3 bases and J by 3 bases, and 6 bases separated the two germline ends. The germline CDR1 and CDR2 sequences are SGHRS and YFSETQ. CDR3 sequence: CASSSGDTEAFF. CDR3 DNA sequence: TGCGCCAGCAGCTCCGGGGACACTGAAGCTTTCTTT. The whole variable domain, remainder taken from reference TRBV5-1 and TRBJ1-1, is KAGVTQTPRYLIKTRGQQVTLSCSPISGHRSVSWYQQTPGQGLQFLFEYFSETQRNKGNFPGRFSGRQFSNSRSEMNVSTLELGDSALYLCASSSGDTEAFFGQGTRLTVV.

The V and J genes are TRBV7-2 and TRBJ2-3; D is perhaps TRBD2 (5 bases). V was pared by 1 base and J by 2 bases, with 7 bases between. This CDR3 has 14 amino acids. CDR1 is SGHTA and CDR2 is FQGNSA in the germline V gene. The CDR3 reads CASSLGETTDTQYF. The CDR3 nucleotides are TGTGCCAGCAGCTTAGGGGAGACCACAGATACGCAGTATTTT.

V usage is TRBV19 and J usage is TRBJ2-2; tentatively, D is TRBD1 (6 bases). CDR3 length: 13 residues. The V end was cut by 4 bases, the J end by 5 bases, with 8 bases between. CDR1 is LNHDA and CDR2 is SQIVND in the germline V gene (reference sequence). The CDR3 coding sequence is TGTGCCAGTAGTACAACAGGGACCGGGGAGCTGTTTTTT. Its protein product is CASSTTGTGELFF.